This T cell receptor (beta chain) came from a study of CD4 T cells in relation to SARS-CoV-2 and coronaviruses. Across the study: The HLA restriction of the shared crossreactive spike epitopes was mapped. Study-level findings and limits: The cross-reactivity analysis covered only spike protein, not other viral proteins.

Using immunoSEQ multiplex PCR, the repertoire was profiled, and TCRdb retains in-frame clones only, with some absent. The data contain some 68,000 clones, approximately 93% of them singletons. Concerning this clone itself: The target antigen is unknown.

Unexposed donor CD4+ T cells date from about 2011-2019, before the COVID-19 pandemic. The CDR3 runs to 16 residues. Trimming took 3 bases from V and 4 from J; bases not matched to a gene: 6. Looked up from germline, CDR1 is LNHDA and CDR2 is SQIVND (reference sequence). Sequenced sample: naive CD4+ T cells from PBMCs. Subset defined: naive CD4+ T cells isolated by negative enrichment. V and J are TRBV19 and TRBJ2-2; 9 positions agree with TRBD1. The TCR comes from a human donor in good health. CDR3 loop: CASSISGDRVTGELFF. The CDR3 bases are TGTGCCAGTAGTATTTCAGGGGACAGGGTCACCGGGGAGCTGTTTTTT.